A selection of T cell receptor beta chains follows, all from one sample in a study of glioma-infiltrating T cells after dendritic cell vaccination. Measured with immunoSEQ multiplex PCR; TCRdb has only the in-frame clones, and not every one. The sample lists 49,000 or so clones, over 75% occurring once. Sequenced material: blood, taken before dendritic cell vaccination. These receptors were obtained from a human donor with glioblastoma. CDR3s include the opening cysteine and the closing phenylalanine or tryptophan. The order of the fields is clone size, V gene, J gene, D gene, CDR3 protein, CDR3 DNA. The D gene is left open where the match is weak. Clone size is given for some rows only: seen once, a few or many times, or a class if the clone is expanded.

.	TRBV7-2	TRBJ2-7	TRBD2	CASNPTAGVPYEQYF	TGTGCCAGCAACCCGACAGCGGGAGTTCCCTACGAGCAGTACTTC
.	TRBV27	TRBJ1-5	TRBD1	CASSFGRGRQPQHF	TGTGCCAGCAGTTTCGGCAGGGGGCGGCAGCCCCAGCATTTT
.	TRBV7-3	TRBJ1-2	.	CASSFDQNYGYTF	TGTGCCAGCAGCTTTGATCAGAACTATGGCTACACCTTC
.	TRBV30	TRBJ1-1	.	CAWRGSGGLPRGGEAFF	TGTGCCTGGAGGGGGTCGGGGGGCCTACCCCGAGGGGGTGAAGCTTTCTTT
few	TRBV30	TRBJ1-3	.	CAWSLTSNSGNTIYF	TGTGCCTGGAGTCTGACATCAAACTCTGGAAACACCATATATTTT
.	TRBV19	TRBJ1-6	TRBD1	CASSLISDRVNSPLHF	TGTGCCAGTAGCCTTATCTCGGACAGGGTGAATTCCCCCCTCCACTTT
.	TRBV9	TRBJ2-1	TRBD2	CASSTRGGEQFF	TGTGCCAGCAGCACCCGCGGGGGGGAGCAGTTCTTC
.	TRBV7-2	TRBJ1-1	TRBD1	CASSTRQGNTEAFF	TGTGCCAGCAGCACCAGACAGGGGAACACTGAAGCTTTCTTT
.	TRBV5-1	TRBJ1-2	.	CASSLGGGQHYGYTF	TGCGCCAGCAGCTTGGGGGGTGGACAGCACTATGGCTACACCTTC
.	TRBV29-1	TRBJ2-3	TRBD1	CSVEVRDRGTDTQYF	TGCAGCGTTGAGGTTAGGGACAGGGGCACAGATACGCAGTATTTT
once	TRBV2	TRBJ2-7	.	CASSVRQGSDEQYF	TGTGCCAGCAGTGTACGGCAGGGGAGCGACGAGCAGTACTTC
.	TRBV7-3	TRBJ2-7	.	CASSPTGGSLYEQYF	TGTGCCAGCAGCCCAACCGGGGGTTCGCTATACGAGCAGTACTTC
.	TRBV19	TRBJ1-1	TRBD1	CASSSGQAILNTEAFF	TGTGCCAGTAGTTCCGGACAGGCTATCTTGAACACTGAAGCTTTCTTT
.	TRBV7-2	TRBJ2-3	TRBD1	CASSSGTVRTDTQYF	TGTGCCAGCAGTTCCGGGACAGTTAGAACAGATACGCAGTATTTT
.	TRBV5-6	TRBJ2-1	TRBD2	CASSSSGGVGGEQFF	TGTGCCAGCAGTTCGAGCGGGGGGGTCGGAGGTGAGCAGTTCTTC
.	TRBV30	TRBJ1-4	.	CAWSVIGLGAGEKLFF	TGTGCCTGGAGTGTAATCGGATTGGGGGCTGGGGAAAAACTGTTTTTT
.	TRBV19	TRBJ2-3	TRBD2	CASSIGAGGLTDTQYF	TGTGCCAGTAGTATAGGAGCGGGGGGTTTGACAGATACGCAGTATTTT